This T cell receptor beta chain appears in the sequencing data of a study of blood T cell repertoires in COVID-19 (dated by TCRdb to the early 2020s). Background on the whole study: The collaborator samples originated in the United States, Italy and Spain and spanned the acute and convalescent phases of COVID-19. The prospective study material was composed of cDNA or gDNA derived from T cells, B-cell-depleted T cells, or PBMCs. Deeply sampled blood TCRbeta repertoires from subjects exposed to, actively infected with, or recovered from COVID-19 were included in the dataset. A freely available public database, intended as a resource for researchers studying the immune response to SARS-CoV-2, is where the repertoires were released. Samples were obtained from the ongoing ImmuneRACE study (first 160 participants) and from over a thousand subjects provided by 6 global collaborators. Nearly every sample came with metadata listing a de-identified subject ID, COVID-19 status, age in years and sex. Where HLA class I and class II types were available, the types were taken from metadata supplied by the sample provider, not from assay-based typing. General conclusions and limits of the study: How much clinical and demographic metadata was included differed by source and by participant, and the metadata was provided uncurated.

Each collaborating institution followed its own protocols to collect whole blood in K2EDTA tubes. For TCRbeta analysis, collaborator samples were shipped as frozen whole blood, as isolated PBMCs, or as DNA extracted from either sample type. As regards this clone: Its antigen is not yet known. Qualities for individual bases were not recorded, and no much larger clone is one base off.

The immunoSEQ Assay, a bias-controlled multiplex PCR, was used to amplify TCRbeta CDR3 regions from genomic DNA. From the authors' description of their analysis: The number of nucleated cells in each sample was estimated by amplification of reference gene primers within the assay. To quantify the absolute abundance of each unique TCRbeta CDR3 rearrangement, sequence reads were collapsed and filtered. Productive Simpson clonality was computed per sample as the square root of Simpson's diversity index over productive rearrangements. Here the immuneACCESS table is served through TCRdb, limited to in-frame sequences with V and J called. Missing clones are a known gap in these copies; in checked studies unresolved V genes cover under half, and the rest lacks a known reason. The DNA gave D and trimming, while V, J and clone size come from that table. This sample lists about 79,000 clones; approximately 90% were detected once. Approximately 15% of the sample is taken by the ten largest.

The CDR3 contains 18 residues, cysteine and phenylalanine counted. The entry retains the CDR3 DNA only, 54 bases that are in frame from base 1. At the junction V is shortened by 2 bases and J by 5 bases; bases outside the gene matches: 14. CDR1 and CDR2 are drawn from the germline V gene (reference sequence): LNHDA, SQIVND. The source material was peripheral blood. This clonotype was sampled from a man aged 65 to 85 with active or convalescent COVID-19. The rearrangement combines TRBV19 with TRBJ2-3; TRBD2 fits 9 bases in the junction. The bases are TGTGCCAGTAGTATAATCTTAAAGCGGCGGGAGGGAGGAGATACGCAGTATTTT. Its product reads: CASSIILKRREGGDTQYF.